This T cell receptor (beta chain) came from a study of cytomegalovirus exposure and HLA in healthy donors. Study-wide points: Sequencing likely produced, as an artifact, a cluster of highly shared sequence variants.

The PCR was carried out with 60 Vbeta primers and 13 Jbeta primers. The table came from immunoSEQ multiplex PCR; TCRdb's copy has only in-frame clones and leaves some out. The sample lists some 150,000 clones, roughly 80% seen once, with around 6.1% in the top ten. V was clipped by 5 bases and J by 5 bases, with 7 bases between them. Germline loops: CDR1 LNHDA, CDR2 SQIVND (reference sequence). This CDR3 spans 12 amino acids. A remark on this clone: The antigen is not known.

The gene calls are TRBV19 and TRBJ1-5; D not certain. This TCR came from a man in his thirties or forties in good health and CMV-seropositive. Sequencing used PBMCs. Written as DNA, the CDR3 is TGTGCCAGTAGTTACAGAGATCAGCCCCAGCATTTT. Translation gives CASSYRDQPQHF.